These 32 T cell receptor beta chains came from one sample sequenced in a study of shared T cell receptors in the human thymus. Clones were sequenced by immunoSEQ multiplex PCR, and TCRdb holds only the in-frame ones, with some missing. Among roughly 68,000 clones listed, around 96% were seen once. The sample taken for sequencing was thymocytes. These receptors were collected from a human donor.

The chain links TRBV27 to TRBJ1-5; D uncertain. Trimming removed 3 bases at V and 3 bases at J, with 6 bases between. Germline V gives CDR1 MNHEY, CDR2 SMNVEV (reference sequence). The CDR3 totals 13 residues. The CDR3 is CASSLDHNQPQHF. CDR3 DNA sequence: TGTGCCAGCAGTTTGGACCACAATCAGCCCCAGCATTTT.

The J gene is TRBJ1-2, the V gene TRBV7-6; D is undetermined. Germline CDR1 is SGHVS and CDR2 is FNYEAQ. The V gene lost 0 bases and the J gene lost 4 bases, with 18 bases spanning the gap. This CDR3 contains 17 residues. The CDR3 loop reads CASSLAARWRAGYGYTF. CDR3 DNA: TGTGCCAGCAGCTTAGCGGCCCGATGGAGGGCGGGCTATGGCTACACCTTC.

V gene TRBV19 combines with J gene TRBJ1-3; D possibly corresponds to TRBD1 (5 bases). Trimming cost V 3 bases and J 0 bases, with 9 bases left between them. CDR1 is LNHDA, CDR2 SQIVND, per germline (reference sequence). The CDR3 sequence is 15 residues long. The CDR3 region is CASSIRGSSGNTIYF. The CDR3 DNA sequence: TGTGCCAGTAGTATTAGGGGCAGCTCTGGAAACACCATATATTTT.

This chain connects TRBV19 to TRBJ1-2; D is uncertain. There are 13 residues in the CDR3. Trimming took off 1 base at V and 6 bases at J, with 9 bases between the two ends. The germline CDR1 and CDR2 sequences are LNHDA and SQIVND (reference sequence). CDR3 in amino acids: CASSIGSGDGYTF. The CDR3 DNA reads TGTGCCAGTAGTATAGGCAGCGGCGATGGCTACACCTTC.

The rearrangement joins TRBV6-5 to TRBJ1-3; possible D gene TRBD1, 6 bases. This CDR3 has 14 amino acids. The germline V and J ends were trimmed by 2 bases and 2 bases, with 7 bases remaining between them. Per the germline V gene, CDR1 is MNHEY and CDR2 is SVGAGI. The CDR3 nucleotides are TGTGCCAGCAGTTACGGACAGACTGGAAACACCATATATTTT. Protein sequence: CASSYGQTGNTIYF.

V usage is TRBV7-6 and J usage is TRBJ2-2, with TRBD1 matching 12 bases. The V segment lost 2 bases and the J segment 6 bases; nucleotides outside the gene matches: 7. Germline V gene lookup returns CDR1 SGHVS and CDR2 FNYEAQ. CDR3 length equals 17 residues. The CDR3 protein is CASSLLPGQGASGELFF. The CDR3 DNA reads TGTGCCAGCAGCTTACTACCGGGACAGGGGGCCTCCGGGGAGCTGTTTTTT.

The V gene is TRBV7-3, the J gene TRBJ1-2; 9 bases map to TRBD1. The germline V gene has CDR1 SGHTA and CDR2 FQGTGA. With 0 bases clipped from V and 2 bases from J, the junction kept 10 bases outside the gene matches. The CDR3 totals 18 residues. CDR3: CASSLTPGQGGGNYGYTF. The CDR3 DNA follows: TGTGCCAGCAGCTTAACGCCGGGACAGGGCGGTGGCAACTATGGCTACACCTTC.

The chain recombines TRBV5-1 with TRBJ1-1; 7 bases are a match to TRBD1. CDR3 size: 16 residues. CDR1 is SGHRS, CDR2 YFSETQ, per germline. Trimming cost V 7 bases and J 0 bases; bases outside gene matches: 12. The chain's CDR3 is CASRAVQGPMNTEAFF. Written as DNA, the CDR3 is TGCGCCAGCCGCGCAGTACAGGGGCCCATGAACACTGAAGCTTTCTTT.

The CDR3, as DNA: TGTGCCAGCAGCTTGCCGGGGGGTCATGAAAAACTGTTTTTT. Translation gives CASSLPGGHEKLFF. The V and J genes are TRBV5-4 and TRBJ1-4, with a tentative D call TRBD1 (5 bases). CDR1 is SGHNT and CDR2 is YYREEE in the germline V gene (reference sequence). The CDR3 is 14 amino acids. The V and J ends lost 1 base and 6 bases respectively, with 10 bases between them.

The rearrangement links TRBV4-3 to TRBJ2-1; 9 nucleotides match TRBD2. V shed 7 bases and J 6 bases; nucleotides not matched to a gene: 16. Germline V gives CDR1 LGHNA, CDR2 YSLEER. CDR3 length: 17 amino acids. This CDR3 reads CASNPSGGPITPNEQFF. The CDR3 region has the DNA TGCGCCAGCAACCCCAGCGGGGGGCCTATTACCCCCAATGAGCAGTTCTTC.

This clone was seen only once. The chain combines TRBV4-1 with TRBJ1-2; unclear D gene. Trimming pared 0 bases from V and 3 bases from J, leaving 11 bases between. This CDR3 is built from 15 residues. Germline V gene data show CDR1 as MGHRA and CDR2 as YSYEKL. The CDR3: CASSQEGLGDYGYTF. The CDR3 DNA sequence: TGCGCCAGCAGCCAAGAAGGACTCGGGGACTATGGCTACACCTTC.

The rearrangement links TRBV5-5 to TRBJ1-1, with unresolved D. The germline V gene has CDR1 SGHKS and CDR2 YYEKEE (reference sequence). Trimming cost V 1 base and J 3 bases, with 13 bases left between them. The CDR3 is 15 amino acids. The CDR3 nucleotides are TGTGCCAGCAGCTTGCCGCGGGGTAGGGACACTGAAGCTTTCTTT. This translates into CASSLPRGRDTEAFF.

V gene TRBV5-6 combines with J gene TRBJ1-1; perhaps TRBD1 as D (5 bases). This CDR3 is built from 15 residues. Between the trimmed V and J ends, which lost 0 bases and 0 bases, there was a span of 9 bases. The germline V gene has CDR1 SGHDT and CDR2 YYEEEE. CDR3 DNA: TGTGCCAGCAGCTTGGTGGTACAGGTGAACACTGAAGCTTTCTTT. Amino acids: CASSLVVQVNTEAFF.

The V gene is TRBV4-1, the J gene TRBJ1-2; D may be TRBD1 (5 bases). The V gene lost 4 bases and the J gene lost 3 bases, with 18 bases spanning the gap. The CDR3 has 16 amino acids. Germline CDR1 is MGHRA and CDR2 is YSYEKL. The CDR3 reads CASSPVRGPSHYGYTF. The CDR3 nucleotides are TGCGCCAGCAGCCCCGTTCGGGGCCCGAGCCACTATGGCTACACCTTC.

The chain couples TRBV27 to TRBJ1-1; possible D gene TRBD1, 5 bases. Trimming shortened V by 2 bases and J by 1 base, and 17 bases separated the two germline ends. CDR1 and CDR2 from the germline V gene are MNHEY and SMNVEV (reference sequence). The CDR3 contains 17 residues. The CDR3 is CASSLGQGFRPNTEAFF. The CDR3 DNA reads TGTGCCAGCAGTTTAGGGCAGGGCTTCCGTCCGAACACTGAAGCTTTCTTT.

The V gene is TRBV7-2, the J gene TRBJ2-5; D is unresolved. The germline V and J ends were trimmed by 1 base and 0 bases, with 15 bases remaining between them. Germline V gene lookup returns CDR1 SGHTA and CDR2 FQGNSA. The CDR3 sequence is 17 residues long. CDR3 DNA sequence: TGTGCCAGCAGCTTAGGTAACCGAGGACGGGACCAAGAGACCCAGTACTTC. This encodes CASSLGNRGRDQETQYF.

The chain links TRBV4-3 to TRBJ2-5; no definite D call. This CDR3 comprises 14 residues. Germline V gene data show CDR1 as LGHNA and CDR2 as YSLEER. Trimming stripped 1 base from V and 1 base from J, with 7 bases between. CDR3 loop: CASSQGELQETQYF. CDR3 in DNA: TGCGCCAGCAGCCAAGGAGAGCTCCAAGAGACCCAGTACTTC.

The genes are TRBV18 and TRBJ1-6; TRBD1 agrees at 10 bases. CDR1 and CDR2 from the germline V gene are KGHSH and LQKENI. This CDR3 has 19 residues. Trimming removed 0 bases from V and 7 bases from J; junction bases left unmatched: 12. The CDR3 spells CASSPPGFRRTGGNSPLHF. CDR3 sequence (DNA): TGTGCCAGCTCACCACCAGGGTTCCGTAGGACAGGGGGGAATTCACCCCTCCACTTT.

The chain recombines TRBV5-1 with TRBJ1-1; no definite D call. The CDR3 covers 13 residues. Deletions cut 3 bases from V and 8 bases from J, with 14 bases between. Germline V gene lookup returns CDR1 SGHRS and CDR2 YFSETQ. In DNA, the CDR3 is TGCGCCAGCAGCTCCGTTGGGGATGCGGAAGCTTTCTTT. This sequence encodes CASSSVGDAEAFF.

The gene calls are TRBV7-6 and TRBJ1-1, with D possibly matching TRBD1 (5 bases). This CDR3 has 19 amino acids. CDR1 SGHVS and CDR2 FNYEAQ come from the germline V gene. Trimming took 1 base from V and 0 from J, leaving 21 bases between them. CDR3 region: CASSLGGRRPPPMNTEAFF. CDR3 bases: TGTGCCAGCAGCTTAGGGGGCCGGAGACCCCCGCCTATGAACACTGAAGCTTTCTTT.

V usage is TRBV6-5 and J usage is TRBJ2-1, with D hard to call. The V end lost 0 bases, the J end lost 5 bases, and 14 bases lay between the germline ends. CDR1 and CDR2 (germline): MNHEY, SVGAGI. The CDR3 length is 16 residues. The CDR3 spells CASSYSPLPSNNEQFF. CDR3 bases: TGTGCCAGCAGTTACTCCCCTCTGCCTAGTAACAATGAGCAGTTCTTC.

The rearrangement uses TRBV7-9 and TRBJ1-2; a possible D gene is TRBD1 (6 bases). Germline-derived CDR1 and CDR2 are SEHNR and FQNEAQ (reference sequence). CDR3 length equals 15 residues. Deletions cut 1 base from V and 6 bases from J, with 15 bases between. CDR3 sequence: CASSLVGAQGDGYTF. CDR3 in DNA: TGTGCCAGCAGCTTAGTTGGGGCACAGGGCGATGGCTACACCTTC. Full variable domain (remainder filled in from reference TRBV7-9 and TRBJ1-2): DTGVSQNPRHKITKRGQNVTFRCDPISEHNRLYWYRQTLGQGPEFLTYFQNEAQLEKSRLLSDRFSAERPKGSFSTLEIQRTEQGDSAMYLCASSLVGAQGDGYTFGSGTRLTVV.

The chain joins TRBV6-4 to TRBJ2-2; a weak D match, TRBD2 (6 bases). The length of the CDR3 is 16 residues. The V and J ends lost 2 bases and 0 bases respectively, with 10 bases between them. CDR1 is MRHNA, CDR2 SNTAGT, per germline. This chain's CDR3 is CASSDQGGANTGELFF. In nucleotides, the CDR3 is TGTGCCAGCAGTGACCAGGGCGGGGCGAACACCGGGGAGCTGTTTTTT.

In its sample, this clone was seen once. V usage is TRBV7-6 and J usage is TRBJ2-7; TRBD1 might be the D (6 bases). Germline assignment: CDR1 SGHVS and CDR2 FNYEAQ. The V end was cut by 5 bases, the J end by 4 bases, with 21 bases between. The CDR3 sequence is 16 residues long. CDR3 bases: TGTGCCAGCAGCCCCAATTACAGGGTCCGAACTTACGAGCAGTACTTC. Protein: CASSPNYRVRTYEQYF. The entire variable domain, with the rest obtained from reference TRBV7-6 and TRBJ2-7, is as follows: GAGVSQSPRYKVTKRGQDVALRCDPISGHVSLYWYRQALGQGPEFLTYFNYEAQQDKSGLPNDRFSAERPEGSISTLTIQRTEQRDSAMYRCASSPNYRVRTYEQYFGPGTRLTVT.

V gene TRBV19 combines with J gene TRBJ1-1, with D hard to call. V was pared by 3 bases and J by 4 bases, with 12 bases between. The CDR3 sequence is 14 residues long. Germline V CDR1 and CDR2: LNHDA, SQIVND (reference sequence). The CDR3 DNA reads TGTGCCAGTAGTATTCGGCTGAGCGGCACTGAAGCTTTCTTT. This sequence encodes CASSIRLSGTEAFF.

V and J are TRBV25-1 and TRBJ2-7, with D possibly being TRBD1 (5 bases). V was clipped by 1 base and J by 0 bases, with 13 bases between them. Germline V lookup: CDR1 MGHDK, CDR2 SYGVNS. CDR3 length: 16 amino acids. The CDR3 spells CASSELGADCSYEQYF. CDR3 DNA sequence: TGTGCCAGCAGTGAATTAGGGGCCGACTGCTCCTACGAGCAGTACTTC.

The chain has TRBV4-3 and TRBJ1-4, with D possibly being TRBD1 (5 bases). V was shortened by 0 bases and J by 5 bases, with 16 bases between the two germline ends. CDR3 length: 17 amino acids. The germline gives CDR1 LGHNA, CDR2 YSLEER. As DNA, the CDR3 is TGCGCCAGCAGCCAAGAAGGACGGGGGGTGCAGAATGAAAAACTGTTTTTT. It specifies CASSQEGRGVQNEKLFF.

This rearrangement joins TRBV29-1 to TRBJ1-1, with TRBD1 as a possible D gene (6 bases). The CDR3 sequence is 14 residues long. Looked up from germline, CDR1 is SQVTM and CDR2 is ANQGSEA. V lost 0 bases and J 4 bases, leaving 12 bases between the germline ends. The CDR3 protein is CSVEEGQGTTEAFF. The DNA of the CDR3 is TGCAGCGTTGAAGAGGGGCAGGGGACCACTGAAGCTTTCTTT. Full variable domain (missing parts from reference TRBV29-1 and TRBJ1-1): SAVISQKPSRDICQRGTSLTIQCQVDSQVTMMFWYRQQPGQSLTLIATANQGSEATYESGFVIDKFPISRPNLTFSTLTVSNMSPEDSSIYLCSVEEGQGTTEAFFGQGTRLTVV.

The chain uses TRBV5-1 and TRBJ2-5, with TRBD2 matching 10 bases. The CDR3 has 17 amino acids. Germline V gene data show CDR1 as SGHRS and CDR2 as YFSETQ. The V segment lost 2 bases and the J segment 0 bases; nucleotides outside the gene matches: 7. The CDR3 region has the DNA TGCGCCAGCAGCTTCAAGGTAGCGGGGGGCGACCAAGAGACCCAGTACTTC. It codes for CASSFKVAGGDQETQYF. Variable domain in full (rest from reference TRBV5-1 and TRBJ2-5): KAGVTQTPRYLIKTRGQQVTLSCSPISGHRSVSWYQQTPGQGLQFLFEYFSETQRNKGNFPGRFSGRQFSNSRSEMNVSTLELGDSALYLCASSFKVAGGDQETQYFGPGTRLLVL.

This chain uses TRBV5-1 with TRBJ2-5, with TRBD2 matching 14 bases. Germline V gene lookup returns CDR1 SGHRS and CDR2 YFSETQ. CDR3 length equals 19 residues. V lost 3 bases to trimming and J lost 2 bases; unmatched junction nucleotides: 12. This CDR3 is CASSWGLAGANLIQETQYF. Written as DNA, the CDR3 is TGCGCCAGCAGCTGGGGACTAGCGGGGGCCAATCTAATACAAGAGACCCAGTACTTC.

This rearrangement joins TRBV27 to TRBJ2-5, with unresolved D. The CDR3 is 13 amino acids. Per germline, CDR1 MNHEY and CDR2 SMNVEV (reference sequence). V lost 4 bases and J lost 3, with 9 bases in between. In DNA, the CDR3 is TGTGCCAGCAGTTCGATGGCGAAAGAGACCCAGTACTTC. This translates into CASSSMAKETQYF.

The chain combines TRBV30 with TRBJ1-5; D is ambiguous. Trimming removed 0 bases at V and 1 base at J, with 13 bases between. In germline, CDR1 is GTSNPN, CDR2 SVGIG (reference sequence). The CDR3 runs 16 residues. The CDR3 here is CAWSVHRRVSNQPQHF. In nucleotides, the CDR3 is TGTGCCTGGAGTGTTCATCGGAGGGTCAGCAATCAGCCCCAGCATTTT.